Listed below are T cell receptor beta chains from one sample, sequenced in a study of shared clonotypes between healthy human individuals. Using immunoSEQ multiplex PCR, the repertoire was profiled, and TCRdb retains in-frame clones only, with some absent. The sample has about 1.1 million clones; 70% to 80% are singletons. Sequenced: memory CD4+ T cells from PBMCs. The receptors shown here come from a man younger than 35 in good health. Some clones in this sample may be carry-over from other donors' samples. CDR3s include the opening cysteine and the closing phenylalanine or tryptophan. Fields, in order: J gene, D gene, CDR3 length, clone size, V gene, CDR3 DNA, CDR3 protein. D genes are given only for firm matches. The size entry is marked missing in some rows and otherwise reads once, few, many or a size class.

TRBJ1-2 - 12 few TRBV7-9 TGTGCCAGCAGCGAGACAGGTTACGGCTACACCTTC CASSETGYGYTF
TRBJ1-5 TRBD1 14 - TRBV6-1 TGTGCCAGCAGCGCCACAGGGGCGGCGCAGCCCCAGCATTTT CASSATGAAQPQHF
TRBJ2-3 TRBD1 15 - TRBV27 TGTGCCAGCAGTTTTCGGACAGGGGGCAGAGATACGCAGTATTTT CASSFRTGGRDTQYF
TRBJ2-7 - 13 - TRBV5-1 TGCGCCAGCAGCTTGGGCGACGGCTACGAGCAGTACTTC CASSLGDGYEQYF
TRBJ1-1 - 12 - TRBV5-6 TGTGCCAGTCACGGGGTGAACACTGAAGCTTTCTTT CASHGVNTEAFF
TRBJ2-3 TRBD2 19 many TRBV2 TGTGCCAGCAGTACTGGACTAGCGGGAGGAGGGGGGAACACAGATACGCAGTATTTT CASSTGLAGGGGNTDTQYF
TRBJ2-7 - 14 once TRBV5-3 TGTGCCAGAAGCTTGTTGTACCTCGGATGGGAGCAGTACTTC CARSLLYLGWEQYF
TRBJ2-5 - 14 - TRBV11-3 TGTGCCAGCAGCTTAGGAGGGGATGGAGAGACCCAGTACTTC CASSLGGDGETQYF
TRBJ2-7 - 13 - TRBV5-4 TGTGCCAGCAGCATGGGCGGAGCCTACGAGCAGTACTTC CASSMGGAYEQYF
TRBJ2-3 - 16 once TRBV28 TGTGCCAGCAGTTTAAATCGGTTGGGATCCACAGATACGCAGTATTTT CASSLNRLGSTDTQYF
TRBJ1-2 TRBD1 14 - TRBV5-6 TGTGCCAGCAGCTTGGTACAGGGGGCGGGCGGCTACACCTTC CASSLVQGAGGYTF
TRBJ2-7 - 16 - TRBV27 TGTGCCAGCAGTCCCGCCGGGACCCGAGTCGACGAGCGGCAGTACTTC CASSPAGTRVDERQYF
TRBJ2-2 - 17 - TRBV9 TGTGCCAGCAGCCCTCGGGGCGGTAGCGGAAACACCGGGGAGCTGTTTTTT CASSPRGGSGNTGELFF
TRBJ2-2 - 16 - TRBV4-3 TGCGCCAGCAGCCAAGCTACCGGTGGGGGGTCCGGGGAGCTGTTTTTT CASSQATGGGSGELFF
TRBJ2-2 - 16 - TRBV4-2 TGTGCCAGCAGCCAAGCAGGGGTTTTCGACACCGGGGAGCTGTTTTTT CASSQAGVFDTGELFF
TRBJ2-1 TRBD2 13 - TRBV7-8 TGTGCCAGCAGCCCCGGACTAGCGGGCCAGCAGTTCTTC CASSPGLAGQQFF
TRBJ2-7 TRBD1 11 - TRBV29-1 TGCAGCATTGGGACAGTCCACGAGCAGTACTTC CSIGTVHEQYF
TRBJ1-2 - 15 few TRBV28 TGTGCCAGCAGTTTCCGGGGGGCCGGTGGATATGGCTACACCTTC CASSFRGAGGYGYTF
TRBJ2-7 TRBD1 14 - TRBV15 TGTGCCACCAGCCGGGACAGGGGAGCCTACGAGCAGTACTTC CATSRDRGAYEQYF
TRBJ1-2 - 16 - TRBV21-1 TGTGCCAGCAGGCTCTCCCGGGACCGACGTGGCTATGGCTACACCTTC CASRLSRDRRGYGYTF
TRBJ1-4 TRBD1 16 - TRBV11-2 TGTGCCAGCACCTGGGGGAGGGGGCGGGCTAATGAAAAACTGTTTTTT CASTWGRGRANEKLFF
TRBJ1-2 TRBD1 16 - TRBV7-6 TGTGCCAGCAGCTTAGAACCTACGGGACAGGTCTATGGCTACACCTTC CASSLEPTGQVYGYTF
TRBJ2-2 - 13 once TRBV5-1 TGCGCCAGCAGCTTGGACGTCCTGGGGGAGCTGTTTTTT CASSLDVLGELFF
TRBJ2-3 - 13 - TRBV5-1 TGCGCCAGCAGCTTGGAGGGCCAAGATACGCAGTATTTT CASSLEGQDTQYF
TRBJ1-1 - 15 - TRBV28 TGTGCCAGCAGTTTCCCCTTCCCGGGTGGCACTGAAGCTTTCTTT CASSFPFPGGTEAFF
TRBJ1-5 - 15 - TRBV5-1 TGCGCCAGCAGCCTCAGGGGAGAGGGCAATCAGCCCCAGCATTTT CASSLRGEGNQPQHF
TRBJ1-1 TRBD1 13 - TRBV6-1 TGTGCCAGCAGCCACAGGGGTTCGGGTGAAGCTTTCTTT CASSHRGSGEAFF
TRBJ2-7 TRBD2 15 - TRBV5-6 TGTGCCAGCTACCTGACTAGCGGGACCGCCTACGAGCAGTACTTC CASYLTSGTAYEQYF
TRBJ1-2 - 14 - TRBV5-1 TGCGCCAGCAGCGAGACAGAGTCTAACTATGGCTACACCTTC CASSETESNYGYTF
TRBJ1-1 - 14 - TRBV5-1 TGCGCCAGCAGCATGGACAGACCGAACACTGAAGCTTTCTTT CASSMDRPNTEAFF
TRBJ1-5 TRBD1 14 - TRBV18 TGTGCCAGCTCACTACAGGGGGCAAATCAGCCCCAGCATTTT CASSLQGANQPQHF
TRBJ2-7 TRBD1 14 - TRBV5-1 TGCGCCAGCAGCACGGGACAGGGGAACCACGAGCAGTACTTC CASSTGQGNHEQYF
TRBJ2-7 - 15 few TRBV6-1 TGTGCCAGCAGTGAAGCCCCACAGGGATACTACGAGCAGTACTTC CASSEAPQGYYEQYF
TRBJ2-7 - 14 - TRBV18 TGTGCCAGCTCAGAGGGGCAGTACTTCTACGAGCAGTACTTC CASSEGQYFYEQYF
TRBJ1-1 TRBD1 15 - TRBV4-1 TGCGCCAGCAGCCAAGAGAAGGGGGCGCCCACTGAAGCTTTCTTT CASSQEKGAPTEAFF
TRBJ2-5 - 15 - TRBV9 TGTGCCAGCAGCGTAGGGGTAGCGGAACAAGAGACCCAGTACTTC CASSVGVAEQETQYF
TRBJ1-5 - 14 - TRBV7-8 TGTGCCAGCAGCTTGACCGGTGAAAATCAGCCCCAGCATTTT CASSLTGENQPQHF
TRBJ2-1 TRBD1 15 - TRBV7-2 TGTGCCAGCAGCCCAGGGGGCGCACAGTACAATGAGCAGTTCTTC CASSPGGAQYNEQFF
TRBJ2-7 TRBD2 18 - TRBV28 TGTGCCAGCGTTCTGAGCGGGAGGGCCATTATAGGTGCCTACGAGCAGTACTTC CASVLSGRAIIGAYEQYF
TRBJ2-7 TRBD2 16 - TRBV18 TGTGCCAGCTCACCACGACTAGCGGGAGGCTCCTACGAGCAGTACTTC CASSPRLAGGSYEQYF